This T cell receptor beta chain derives from a study of molecular identifiers for immune sequencing clone quantification. Study-wide points: Same-barcode identical TCR molecules could make highly expanded clones look smaller than they are.

TCRdb fed the PCR reads into MiXCR, producing one record per CDR3 protein. The sample gives 400,000 to 600,000 distinct CDR3 sequences, roughly 23% of which show up once; around 0.84% is in the top ten. Trimming took 1 base from V and 4 from J, leaving 8 bases between them. CDR3 length: 14 amino acids. Germline CDR1 LGHNT, CDR2 FRNRAP. This clonotype occurred many times. Antigen: not known. This clonotype was sampled from a human donor in good health. Some libraries in this study had Jurkat cell RNA spiked in. V and J are TRBV12-5 and TRBJ1-5; D is uncertain. Sequencing input: naive CD8+ T cells from blood, with Jurkat cell RNA spiked in. Described subset: FACS-sorted CD8+CD4-CCR7+CD45RA+ naive T cells. The chain's CDR3 is CASGLGQANQPQHF. DNA for the CDR3: TGTGCTAGTGGTTTGGGGCAGGCGAATCAGCCCCAGCATTTT.